The rows below give T cell receptor beta chains drawn from one sample of a study of blood T cell repertoires in COVID-19. Using immunoSEQ multiplex PCR, the repertoire was profiled, and TCRdb retains in-frame clones only, with some absent. The table shows about 140,000 clones, with almost 85% occurring only once. The sequenced sample was PBMCs or T cells enriched from blood (not recorded which). These TCRs come from a woman aged 45-60 years with acute COVID-19. CDR3s include the opening cysteine and the closing phenylalanine or tryptophan. D genes are given only for firm matches. Not every row has a clone size; where given, it reads once, few, many or a size class.

d_call | j_call | clone_size | v_call | cdr3_nt | cdr3_aa
. | TRBJ1-2 | . | TRBV9 | TGTGCCAGCAGCAACCCCGGGGACTATGGCTACACCTTC | CASSNPGDYGYTF
. | TRBJ1-6 | . | TRBV6-5 | TGTGCCAGCAGTTACGGAAACAGCCGACCCACCCTCCACTTT | CASSYGNSRPTLHF
. | TRBJ1-1 | . | TRBV5-1 | TGCGCCAGCAGCTGGAGGGTCGGGCAGGGTTACACTGAAGCTTTCTTT | CASSWRVGQGYTEAFF
TRBD1 | TRBJ2-7 | . | TRBV30 | TGTGCCTCCAGGGACAGGGGGGCCTACGAGCAGTACTTC | CASRDRGAYEQYF
TRBD1 | TRBJ1-2 | . | TRBV29-1 | TGCAGCGTCTCCGAGACAGGGGGCTATGGCTACACCTTC | CSVSETGGYGYTF
TRBD2 | TRBJ2-2 | few | TRBV7-9 | TGTGCCAGCAGCCCCGTAGCGGGAGGCACCGGGGAGCTGTTTTTT | CASSPVAGGTGELFF
TRBD1 | TRBJ2-7 | once | TRBV7-9 | TGTGCCAGCAGCTCCCCGTGGGACAGGGGTGGCTTCGAGCAGTACTTC | CASSSPWDRGGFEQYF
TRBD1 | TRBJ2-5 | . | TRBV27 | TGTGCCAGCAGTTCGGGGACAGGGGATAAAGAGACCCAGTACTTC | CASSSGTGDKETQYF
. | TRBJ1-2 | . | TRBV10-3 | TGTGCCATCAGTGAGTCGACTCCGCCGGGCTACACCTTC | CAISESTPPGYTF
. | TRBJ2-5 | . | TRBV5-1 | TGCGCCAGCAGCTTTGAAGGGGGGGCAGAGACCCAGTACTTC | CASSFEGGAETQYF
TRBD2 | TRBJ2-2 | . | TRBV3-1/TRBV3-2 | TGTGCCAGCAGCCAGAGCGGGAGGGCCACCGGGGAGCTGTTTTTT | CASSQSGRATGELFF
. | TRBJ2-3 | . | TRBV3-1/TRBV3-2 | TGTGCCAGCAGCCAAGAAACAGCGGACAGCACAGATACGCAGTATTTT | CASSQETADSTDTQYF
. | TRBJ2-7 | . | TRBV7-9 | TGTGCCAGCAGCCCTTCTATTGGGGCGAGAGAGCAGTACTTC | CASSPSIGAREQYF
. | TRBJ1-2 | . | TRBV10-3 | TGTGCCATCAGTGAGTCTCCGGGGGGGACAGGCTACACCTTC | CAISESPGGTGYTF